The 19 T cell receptor beta chains given below trace back to one sample, sequenced in a study of cytomegalovirus exposure and HLA in healthy donors (dated by TCRdb to 2017 to 2019). The library was obtained by the immunoSEQ multiplex PCR assay. The multiplex PCR relied on a mix of 60 forward primers for TCR Vbeta segments and 13 reverse primers for TCR Jbeta segments. Here the immuneACCESS table is served through TCRdb, limited to in-frame sequences with V and J called. Missing clones are a known gap in these copies; in checked studies unresolved V genes cover under half, and the rest lacks a known reason. The sample data list about 180,000 clones, and around three quarters of these were observed just once. The ten largest account for about 2.5% of the sample. Specimen: PBMCs. Receptor source: a woman in her 30s in good health and CMV-seropositive.

V usage is TRBV11-2 and J usage is TRBJ2-3; 15 bases are a match to TRBD2. Germline values: CDR1 SGHAT, CDR2 FQNNGV. This CDR3 spans 17 amino acids. The J segment lost 2 bases and the V segment lost 2 bases, leaving 2 bases of the junction unmatched. For the CDR3, the DNA is TGTGCCAGCAGCTTACGGACTAGCGGGGGGGCCACAGATACGCAGTATTTT. Protein product: CASSLRTSGGATDTQYF.

V and J are TRBV6-5 and TRBJ2-5; D is perhaps TRBD2 (7 bases). Trimming took off 7 bases at V and 4 bases at J, with 16 bases between the two ends. CDR1 MNHEY and CDR2 SVGAGI come from the germline V gene. The length of the CDR3 is 14 residues. The CDR3 nucleotides are TGTGCCAGCAAGGGGGGGGGCAACCGAGAGACCCAGTACTTC. It yields the protein CASKGGGNRETQYF.

With respect to this clone: In the same sample, other DNA sequences code for this CDR3. The rearrangement joins TRBV4-2 to TRBJ2-5, with D tentatively TRBD2 (6 bases). Germline CDR1 reads LGHNA; CDR2 reads YNFKEQ. The CDR3 totals 16 residues. V lost 3 bases to trimming and J lost 3 bases, with 17 bases between them. The CDR3 spells CASSQRFSGPKETQYF. The CDR3 nucleotides are TGTGCCAGCAGCCAGAGGTTCAGCGGGCCAAAAGAGACCCAGTACTTC.

This clone has only one observation. The chain is built from TRBV27 and TRBJ1-3; D gene ambiguous. CDR1 and CDR2 from the germline V gene are MNHEY and SMNVEV (reference sequence). V was trimmed by 3 bases and J by 0 bases, leaving 6 bases between them. This CDR3 is built from 14 residues. For the CDR3, the DNA is TGTGCCAGCAGTTTGAGTGACTCTGGAAACACCATATATTTT. Protein product: CASSLSDSGNTIYF.

The rearrangement joins TRBV9 to TRBJ1-1; D possibly corresponds to TRBD1 (6 bases). The V end lost 2 bases, the J end lost 6 bases, and 14 bases lay between the germline ends. CDR1 is SGDLS and CDR2 is YYNGEE in the germline V gene. The CDR3 length is 14 residues. The CDR3 spells CASSVTGRGAEAFF. The CDR3 DNA follows: TGTGCCAGCAGCGTTACAGGGAGGGGAGCTGAAGCTTTCTTT.

The V gene is TRBV7-6, the J gene TRBJ2-7, with 8 bases that match TRBD2. The V and J ends lost 5 bases and 0 bases, in that order; junction bases with no gene match: 3. Germline assignment: CDR1 SGHVS and CDR2 FNYEAQ. This CDR3 spans 14 amino acids. For the CDR3, the DNA is TGTGCCAGCAGCGTCGGGGGGGTCTCCTACGAGCAGTACTTC. Translating it yields CASSVGGVSYEQYF.

The rearrangement links TRBV6-1 to TRBJ2-1; 10 nucleotides line up with TRBD2. CDR1 is MNHNS, CDR2 SASEGT, per germline. CDR3 length: 15 residues. J gave up 0 bases and V 7 bases, and 3 bases lay outside the gene matches. The CDR3 is CASNRLAGSYNEQFF. In DNA, the CDR3 is TGTGCCAGCAACCGACTAGCGGGCTCCTACAATGAGCAGTTCTTC.

This clone has a single count. This sequence joins TRBV28 and TRBJ1-5, with TRBD1 identical over 10 bases. CDR3 length equals 14 residues. Trimming at V came to 8 bases and at J to 1 base, leaving 2 bases not matched to a gene. CDR1 MDHEN and CDR2 SYDVKM come from the germline V gene. The CDR3 sequence is CASRDRGSNQPQHF. For the CDR3, the DNA is TGTGCCAGCCGGGACAGGGGCAGCAATCAGCCCCAGCATTTT.

The rearrangement joins TRBV10-3 to TRBJ2-7; 8 bases line up with TRBD1. Per germline, CDR1 ENHRY and CDR2 SYGVKD. CDR3 length: 15 amino acids. Trimming at V came to 10 bases and at J to 2 bases, leaving 13 bases not matched to a gene. CDR3 sequence reads: CATTIGTGAPYEQYF. The CDR3 region has the DNA TGTGCCACAACAATCGGGACAGGCGCACCCTACGAGCAGTACTTC.

This clone showed up just a few times. The chain is built from TRBV2 and TRBJ2-1, with D perhaps TRBD1 (6 bases). Germline V lookup: CDR1 SNHLY, CDR2 FYNNEI. Trimming pared 4 bases from V and 10 bases from J, leaving 14 bases between. The CDR3 loop spans 13 amino acids. Here the CDR3 reads CASSGGQPWEQFF. CDR3 coding DNA: TGTGCCAGCAGTGGTGGACAGCCGTGGGAGCAGTTCTTC.

The chain recombines TRBV4-3 with TRBJ1-6; D possibly corresponds to TRBD1 (5 bases). This CDR3 comprises 13 residues. The germline gives CDR1 LGHNA, CDR2 YSLEER. V lost 0 bases to trimming and J lost 13 bases, with 10 bases between them. CDR3 loop: CASSQDGQGPLHF. CDR3 nucleotides: TGCGCCAGCAGCCAAGATGGTCAGGGTCCCCTCCACTTT.

The V gene is TRBV27, the J gene TRBJ2-5; 11 bases agree with TRBD2. The germline CDR1 and CDR2 sequences are MNHEY and SMNVEV (reference sequence). V lost 1 base and J lost 1; bases outside the gene matches: 5. The CDR3 runs to 17 residues. CDR3 loop: CASSLFSGGAPQETQYF. In DNA, the CDR3 is TGTGCCAGCAGTTTATTTAGCGGGGGGGCACCCCAAGAGACCCAGTACTTC.

V is TRBV7-6 and J is TRBJ2-1, with D maybe TRBD2 (5 bases). Germline CDR1 and CDR2: SGHVS and FNYEAQ. There are 13 residues in the CDR3. The V end was cut by 5 bases, the J end by 6 bases, with 11 bases between. The DNA for the CDR3 is TGTGCCAGCAGCCTTCGGAGGTTCAATGAGCAGTTCTTC. As protein: CASSLRRFNEQFF.

This sequence joins TRBV7-9 and TRBJ1-4; 9 bases are a match to TRBD1. This CDR3 comprises 15 residues. Germline values: CDR1 SEHNR, CDR2 FQNEAQ (reference sequence). The junction had 1 base not matched to a gene; V was cut back by 4 bases and J by 1 base. The CDR3 protein is CASSSTGGTNEKLFF. The CDR3 DNA reads as TGTGCCAGCAGCTCGACAGGGGGAACTAATGAAAAACTGTTTTTT.

The rearrangement joins TRBV29-1 to TRBJ2-5; D is perhaps TRBD1 (5 bases). Judging by the DNA end, TRBJ2-7 fits better; the J call may be wrong. In germline, CDR1 is SQVTM, CDR2 ANQGSEA. This CDR3 has 12 amino acids. CDR3: CSVTQGGNEQYF. CDR3 nucleotides: TGCAGCGTTACCCAGGGTGGGAACGAGCAGTACTTC.

This clone has more than one count but fewer than ten. Additional DNA sequences in this sample encode the identical CDR3. The rearrangement joins TRBV11-2 to TRBJ2-5, with D possibly being TRBD2 (6 bases). The CDR3 runs 13 residues. V was pared by 3 bases and J by 3 bases, with 8 bases between. CDR1 is SGHAT, CDR2 FQNNGV, per germline. This CDR3 reads CASSFWGEETQYF. CDR3 bases: TGTGCCAGCAGCTTTTGGGGGGAAGAGACCCAGTACTTC. The variable domain in full, with the rest retrieved from reference TRBV11-2 and TRBJ2-5, is EAGVAQSPRYKIIEKRQSVAFWCNPISGHATLYWYQQILGQGPKLLIQFQNNGVVDDSQLPKDRFSAERLKGVDSTLKIQPAKLEDSAVYLCASSFWGEETQYFGPGTRLLVL.

The chain carries TRBV7-8 and TRBJ2-2, with D possibly TRBD2 on 6 matching bases. This CDR3 contains 16 residues. Germline CDR1 and CDR2: SGHVS and FQNEAQ. V was pared by 0 bases and J by 4 bases, with 12 bases between. In nucleotides, the CDR3 is TGTGCCAGCAGCTTAGCGGCGGGGATGGGCACCGGGGAGCTGTTTTTT. This sequence encodes CASSLAAGMGTGELFF.

The rearrangement links TRBV9 to TRBJ2-5; 8 bases line up with TRBD1. The DNA end favors TRBJ2-7, so the J call may be wrong. Per germline, CDR1 SGDLS and CDR2 YYNGEE. CDR3 length: 14 residues. The CDR3 nucleotides read TGTGCCAGCAGCGTAGCTGACAGGGGCTACGAGCAGTACTTC. This encodes CASSVADRGYEQYF.

The chain employs TRBV5-1 and TRBJ1-4, with 11 bases identical to TRBD1. Germline CDR1 SGHRS, CDR2 YFSETQ. The CDR3 is 15 amino acids. V shed 3 bases, J shed 9 bases, and the junction held 7 bases outside the gene matches. Here the CDR3 DNA reads TGCGCCAGCAGCTCGGAGGGACAGGGGGATCAAAAACTGTTTTTT. It encodes CASSSEGQGDQKLFF.